Shown below are 23 T cell receptor beta chains from a single sample sequenced in a study of blood T cells in healthy people across ages. Together with a sample-barcoded 5' primer, a J-beta primer mix was included in a second PCR lasting about 7 to 11 cycles. MiXCR, run by TCRdb on the 5' RACE reads, gives a single entry per CDR3 protein. The profile shows roughly 900,000 distinct CDR3 sequences, about 44% of them singletons. Specimen: blood. The origin of the receptors is a man aged 25-40 years in good health.

V gene TRBV12-3 or TRBV12-4 combines with J gene TRBJ2-5; D unresolved. This CDR3 region has 13 residues. Trimming cost V 3 bases and J 4 bases, with 9 bases left between them. CDR3 in DNA: TGTGCCAGCAGTTTGGGCTCACCAGAGACCCAGTACTTC. Amino acid sequence: CASSLGSPETQYF.

This rearrangement joins TRBV7-8 to TRBJ1-6; D perhaps matches TRBD1 (6 bases). Germline-derived CDR1 and CDR2 are SGHVS and FQNEAQ. Trimming took off 0 bases at V and 10 bases at J, with 13 bases between the two ends. This CDR3 is built from 15 residues. CDR3 region: CASSLAGGAGSPLHF. CDR3 nucleotide sequence: TGTGCCAGCAGCTTAGCTGGGGGCGCGGGGTCACCCCTCCACTTT.

This clonotype was seen only a few times. This chain links TRBV7-8 with TRBJ2-7; 7 positions agree with TRBD1. V gave up 4 bases and J gave up 3 bases; unmatched junction bases: 6. This CDR3 has 14 residues. The germline V gene has CDR1 SGHVS and CDR2 FQNEAQ. The CDR3: CASSSTGLLYEQYF. The CDR3 nucleotides are TGTGCCAGCAGCTCGACAGGGCTCCTCTACGAGCAGTACTTC.

This clonotype was found a few times. V gene TRBV9 combines with J gene TRBJ2-1; 10 bases align to TRBD2. The V and J ends lost 0 bases and 9 bases, in that order; junction bases with no gene match: 9. CDR1 and CDR2 (germline): SGDLS, YYNGEE. The CDR3 has 16 residues. CDR3 sequence reads: CASSVVERGGRSEQFF. CDR3 nucleotides: TGTGCCAGCAGCGTAGTCGAGCGGGGGGGTCGGAGTGAGCAGTTCTTC.

The chain has TRBV6-5 and TRBJ2-7; maybe TRBD1 (5 bases). The germline CDR1 and CDR2 sequences are MNHEY and SVGAGI. The V and J ends lost 2 bases and 2 bases respectively, with 7 bases between them. The CDR3 has 13 amino acids. The CDR3 DNA reads TGTGCCAGCAGTTACCGACAGCCCTACGAGCAGTACTTC. Amino acids: CASSYRQPYEQYF.

This clonotype was recorded many times. V gene TRBV5-1 combines with J gene TRBJ2-5, with D tentatively TRBD2 (5 bases). V dropped 5 bases and J dropped 2 bases, with 13 bases sitting between them. CDR1 is SGHRS and CDR2 is YFSETQ in the germline V gene. This CDR3 has 14 residues. The CDR3 coding sequence is TGCGCCAGCAGTTTATTGGGAGAACAAGAGACCCAGTACTTC. Translating gives CASSLLGEQETQYF.

The chain links TRBV12-3 or TRBV12-4 to TRBJ2-3; D not resolved. This CDR3 spans 17 amino acids. The ends were cut back, 6 bases at V and 0 bases at J, with 19 bases in the middle. The chain's CDR3 is CASSGRRVPVSTDTQYF. CDR3 sequence (DNA): TGTGCCAGCAGCGGTCGTCGGGTGCCGGTGAGCACAGATACGCAGTATTTT.

In this sample, this clonotype turned up many times. The chain recombines TRBV6-5 with TRBJ2-7; D is perhaps TRBD1 or TRBD2 (5 bases each). Germline V lookup: CDR1 MNHEY, CDR2 SVGAGI. Trimming shortened V by 2 bases and J by 9 bases, and 11 bases separated the two germline ends. The CDR3 consists of 12 residues. CDR3 protein: CASSYRGGGQYF. The CDR3 DNA sequence: TGTGCCAGCAGTTACAGGGGTGGAGGGCAGTACTTC.

This clonotype has just a few counts. The V and J genes are TRBV5-1 and TRBJ2-1; 7 positions match TRBD2. CDR3 size: 14 residues. V shed 4 bases and J 6 bases; nucleotides not matched to a gene: 7. CDR1 is SGHRS, CDR2 YFSETQ, per germline. In DNA, the CDR3 is TGCGCCAGCAGCCCTGGACTAGGTGGCAATGAGCAGTTCTTC. Amino acid sequence: CASSPGLGGNEQFF.

This clonotype was detected a few times. The chain employs TRBV27 and TRBJ2-3; a possible D gene is TRBD1 (5 bases). V was shortened by 11 bases and J by 5 bases, with 17 bases between the two germline ends. CDR1 is MNHEY and CDR2 is SMNVEV in the germline V gene (reference sequence). This CDR3 has 13 amino acids. The DNA of the CDR3 is TGTGCCGCCTCTGTAAGGGGCGGAGATACGCAGTATTTT. Its translation is CAASVRGGDTQYF.

V is TRBV21-1 and J is TRBJ2-7. TRBV21-1 is classified as a pseudogene. There are 13 residues in the CDR3. CDR3 nucleotide sequence: TGTGCCAGCAGGTGCAGGCAGGATTGGGTGCAGTACTTC. This sequence encodes CASRCRQDWVQYF.

A single count supports this clonotype. The junction does not match germline at one end; this may be a read error. CDR3 sequence: CASSPNVGIDSPLQF. The CDR3 bases are TGTGCCAGCTCACCGAATGTCGGCATAGATTCACCCCTCCAATTT. The chain couples TRBV18 to TRBJ1-6; D ambiguous. The CDR3 has 15 amino acids. CDR1 is KGHSH, CDR2 LQKENI, per germline.

This clonotype has just a few counts. The chain carries TRBV15 and TRBJ2-3; 7 bases map to TRBD1. Germline V lookup: CDR1 LNHNV, CDR2 YYDKDF (reference sequence). The CDR3 has 14 amino acids. J gave up 6 bases and V 0 bases, and 3 bases lay outside the gene matches. The CDR3 protein is CATSREDRVDTQYF. The CDR3 DNA reads TGTGCCACCAGCAGAGAAGACAGGGTGGATACGCAGTATTTT. Together with reference TRBV15 and TRBJ2-3, the CDR3 gives the full variable domain: DAMVIQNPRYQVTQFGKPVTLSCSQTLNHNVMYWYQQKSSQAPKLLFHYYDKDFNNEADTPDNFQSRRPNTSFCFLDIRSPGLGDTAMYLCATSREDRVDTQYFGPGTRLTVL.

This clonotype was seen more than once but under ten times. This rearrangement joins TRBV6-1 to TRBJ2-7, with a tentative D call TRBD1 (5 bases). Germline lookup yields CDR1 MNHNS and CDR2 SASEGT. The CDR3 length is 13 residues. V dropped 7 bases and J dropped 3 bases, with 13 bases sitting between them. The CDR3: CASNADGHYEQYF. The CDR3 nucleotides read TGTGCCAGCAATGCGGACGGACACTACGAGCAGTACTTC.

The rearrangement uses TRBV6-1 and TRBJ2-3; the D gene is possibly TRBD1 (5 bases). V lost 6 bases and J 3 bases, leaving 16 bases between the germline ends. Germline values: CDR1 MNHNS, CDR2 SASEGT. The CDR3 has 15 residues. The CDR3 nucleotides are TGTGCCAGCAGATTAAATCCAGGGTATACAGATACGCAGTATTTT. As protein: CASRLNPGYTDTQYF.

The chain is built from TRBV20-1 and TRBJ2-7; the match to TRBD1 covers 10 bases. The CDR3 loop spans 15 amino acids. Germline V gene data show CDR1 as DFQATT and CDR2 as SNEGSKA (reference sequence). V shed 3 bases, J shed 3 bases, and the junction held 8 bases outside the gene matches. In DNA, the CDR3 is TGCAGTGCTAGGCCGGGACAGGGGCTATTCTACGAGCAGTACTTC. Translation: CSARPGQGLFYEQYF.

The rearrangement joins TRBV15 to TRBJ1-2; no definite D call. This CDR3 contains 15 residues. Deletions cut 0 bases from V and 7 bases from J, with 15 bases between. The V gene's germline CDR1 is LNHNV and CDR2 YYDKDF (reference sequence). The CDR3 loop reads CATSRDHQPLGGYTF. The CDR3 DNA is TGTGCCACCAGCAGAGATCACCAGCCCCTAGGTGGCTACACCTTC. Together with reference TRBV15 and TRBJ1-2, the CDR3 gives the full variable domain: DAMVIQNPRYQVTQFGKPVTLSCSQTLNHNVMYWYQQKSSQAPKLLFHYYDKDFNNEADTPDNFQSRRPNTSFCFLDIRSPGLGDTAMYLCATSRDHQPLGGYTFGSGTRLTVV.

The chain uses TRBV3-1 and TRBJ1-5; D gene uncertain. With 1 base removed from V and 3 bases from J, the gap between germline ends came to 7 bases. This CDR3 has 14 amino acids. Germline lookup yields CDR1 LGHDT and CDR2 YNNKEL (reference sequence). The CDR3 bases are TGTGCCAGCAGCCAAGCCGCAGTCAATCAGCCCCAGCATTTT. Translating gives CASSQAAVNQPQHF.

The CDR3 spells CASSQDAERAQYF. For the CDR3, the DNA is TGTGCCAGCAGCCAAGATGCAGAGAGGGCCCAGTACTTC. The gene calls are TRBV4-2 and TRBJ2-5; D perhaps matches TRBD2 (5 bases). V shed 0 bases and J shed 9 bases, with 11 bases lying between them. This CDR3 has 13 amino acids. Per the germline V gene, CDR1 is LGHNA and CDR2 is YNFKEQ.

The V gene is TRBV14, the J gene TRBJ2-1, with D tentatively TRBD1 (5 bases). This CDR3 comprises 18 residues. The V end lost 0 bases, the J end lost 2 bases, and 17 bases lay between the germline ends. Germline V gene lookup returns CDR1 SGHDN and CDR2 FVKESK. The CDR3 loop reads CASSQERWAGYTYNEQFF. CDR3 DNA sequence: TGTGCCAGCAGCCAAGAGAGATGGGCAGGGTACACCTACAATGAGCAGTTCTTC.

The chain recombines TRBV25-1 with TRBJ1-5; a weak D match, TRBD1 (5 bases). Germline values: CDR1 MGHDK, CDR2 SYGVNS. The CDR3 loop spans 15 amino acids. V dropped 4 bases and J dropped 0 bases, with 10 bases sitting between them. The CDR3 DNA sequence: TGTGCCAGCAGTGGGGGGGGAGATAGCAATCAGCCCCAGCATTTT. Translated, it gives CASSGGGDSNQPQHF. Complete variable domain (other parts from reference TRBV25-1 and TRBJ1-5): EADIYQTPRYLVIGTGKKITLECSQTMGHDKMYWYQQDPGMELHLIHYSYGVNSTEKGDLSSESTVSRIRTEHFPLTLESARPSHTSQYLCASSGGGDSNQPQHFGDGTRLSIL.

This clonotype was observed many times. The V and J genes are TRBV7-9 and TRBJ2-1; TRBD2 matches 14 bases. CDR1 and CDR2 (germline): SEHNR, FQNEAQ (reference sequence). The CDR3 is 16 residues long. The trim removed 6 bases at V and 7 bases at J, leaving 8 bases unmatched. The CDR3 sequence is CASRRLAGGPGNEQFF. For the CDR3, the DNA is TGTGCCAGCAGAAGACTAGCGGGGGGGCCGGGTAATGAGCAGTTCTTC.

The V gene is TRBV29-1, the J gene TRBJ2-5; D is perhaps TRBD1 (6 bases). V lost 7 bases and J 4 bases, leaving 16 bases between the germline ends. Per the germline V gene, CDR1 is SQVTM and CDR2 is ANQGSEA. The length of the CDR3 is 13 residues. In DNA form, the CDR3 reads TGCAGCGAATCCCAGGGGACCGTAGAGACCCAGTACTTC. This translates into CSESQGTVETQYF.